One T cell receptor (beta chain) is described in this entry. What it recognizes is unknown. Once extracted for a subset, genomic DNA was divided evenly among several immunoSEQ plates. Measured with immunoSEQ multiplex PCR; TCRdb has only the in-frame clones, and not every one. The data show some 1.4 million clones, around 95% seen once. The data were taken from a study of shared clonotypes between healthy human individuals. Trimming took 1 base from V and 7 from J; bases not matched to a gene: 6. The CDR3 length is 16 residues. Germline CDR1 and CDR2: MDHEN and SYDVKM. Whole-study findings and limits: Rarefaction demonstrated incomplete sorted-subset sequencing despite large depth.

The clonotype comes from a man aged 25-40 years in good health. Sequencing used naive CD4+ T cells sorted from blood. Subset indicated: CD45RA+ positively selected. The gene calls are TRBV28 and TRBJ2-1; TRBD2 matches at 11 bases. The CDR3 DNA is TGTGCCAGCAGTTTATTCCTAGCGGGAGGAGCAAATGAGCAGTTCTTC. Protein sequence: CASSLFLAGGANEQFF.